This TCR beta chain emerged from a study of T cells in tuberculosis. Background on the study: CD1B tetramers identified T cells specific for mycobacterial lipid GMM.

Sorting used thawed, overnight-rested PBMC stained with anti-CD3, a viability dye and GMM-loaded CD1B tetramer. CD1B tetramers were loaded with Rhodococcus equi-derived C32 glucose monomycolate. Each donor contributed roughly 100,000 sorted tetramer-negative cells. The germline gives CDR1 KGHSH, CDR2 LQKENI. V lost 1 base and J 1 base, leaving 11 bases between the germline ends. The CDR3 length is 15 residues. Chain pairing is unknown; alpha and beta were sequenced separately. Data came from immunoSEQ multiplex PCR; TCRdb stores just in-frame clones and leaves some out. The top ten clones hold around 13% of a sample with approximately 59,000 clones, approximately 81% of them seen once. The study's findings and limits: The stringent gate may have excluded weak CD1B-GMM tetramer binders.

The sample consisted of CD1b-GMM tetramer-negative cells sorted from PBMCs. The TCR sequence derives from an adult woman with latent tuberculosis. The chain combines TRBV18 with TRBJ2-7, with D maybe TRBD2 (6 bases). CDR3: CASSPRGSGSYEQYF. DNA of the CDR3: TGTGCCAGCTCACCACGCGGTAGCGGTTCCTACGAGCAGTACTTC. The full variable domain, completed using reference TRBV18 and TRBJ2-7, is NAGVMQNPRHLVRRRGQEARLRCSPMKGHSHVYWYRQLPEEGLKFMVYLQKENIIDESGMPKERFSAEFPKEGPSILRIQQVVRGDSAAYFCASSPRGSGSYEQYFGPGTRLTVT.